The TCR beta chain described here comes from a study of regulatory T cells in long-lasting Graves disease (dated by TCRdb to the early 2020s). With respect to the entire study: Patients with newly diagnosed Graves' disease had been on antithyroid drugs for under 3 months. Persistent Graves' disease patients were compared with newly diagnosed Graves' disease patients by peripheral blood TCR sequencing and RNA sequencing. The study was registered as a clinical trial and conducted in China. A total of roughly 35 samples were covered by TCR sequencing, comprising approximately 13 persistent and 20 newly diagnosed Graves' disease patients.

Receptor libraries were prepared by multiplex PCR. TCRdb lists the instrument as Illumina HiSeq 4000. CDR3 regions were amplified by Arm-PCR with iRepertoire HTBI primers to construct TCR beta libraries. Before sequencing, the PCR products underwent gel purification. From the authors' description of their analysis: Across samples, about 64 TRBV and roughly 15 TRBJ segments were identified and used for gene usage analysis of CDR3 amino acid clonotypes. COPE and FqMerger were used to merge the filtered high-quality paired reads into contigs. BLAST was used to align contigs to IMGT TRBV, TRBD and TRBJ reference genes, with CDR3 defined following IMGT. Any clonotype with a frequency above 0.1% was counted as a highly expanded clone. Shannon entropy was used to measure repertoire diversity, and the Gini coefficient was used to measure V-J evenness. Public clonotypes were defined as clonotypes shared by more than one individual. The raw public data were reprocessed by TCRdb itself: fastp quality trimming at Q25, MiXCR clonotype calling, in-frame beta chains only. Each entry is one CDR3 protein sequence, shown with its most common DNA and genes. TCRdb's processing, not the authors' own work, is the source of the V and J calls. This sample holds 530,000 or so distinct CDR3 sequences; about 16% were observed only once. Clones ranked in the top ten supply around 12% of the sample.

The sample's time point, from its label and the paper: newly diagnosed GD, antithyroid drugs for less than 3 months. For both TCR sequencing and RNA sequencing, RNA was extracted from PBMCs in TRIzol. The diagnosis of Graves' disease followed American Thyroid Association guidelines. Recruitment of patients was carried out at an endocrinology department in Xi'an, China. From each patient, approximately 10 milliliters of peripheral blood was collected into an EDTA anticoagulant tube. PBMCs were isolated by Ficoll Paque Plus density gradient separation without further T cell sorting. An Agilent 2100 Bioanalyzer and agarose gel were used to assess RNA quality, and a NanoDrop 2000 was used to measure RNA concentration. There are many counts of this clonotype. This receptor's antigen is unknown. No quality values exist for individual bases; no much larger clone is one base distant. Relative to germline, V is missing 3 bases and J is missing 0 bases, with 4 bases of the junction outside any gene match. The CDR3 measures 15 amino acids from cysteine to phenylalanine. The DNA shown is the 45-base CDR3, in frame from base 1. The germline V gene (reference sequence) yields DFQATT for CDR1 and SNEGSKA for CDR2.

Study-wide findings and limitations: Patients with persistent disease shared more public clonotypes (fewer than 3,000) than newly diagnosed patients did (about 1,000). Because the primary lesion, thyroid tissue, could not be accessed, the study looked at peripheral blood alone. Only the TCR beta chain was sequenced and analyzed. Compared with newly diagnosed patients, persistent Graves' disease patients had lower TCR Shannon entropy and fewer highly expanded clones, which suggests clonal expansion. TRBV28, TRBJ1-2 and TRBJ2-5 were preferentially used in persistent disease, while TRBV20-1 and TRBJ2-1 were favored in newly diagnosed disease. The authors noted that the small sample size was a limitation that may lower accuracy.

The same sample was also studied in work on T cells in Graves' hyperthyroidism and ophthalmopathy. From that second study: Graves' hyperthyroidism was defined as stable when no progression to ophthalmopathy occurred over 18 months of follow-up. The hyperthyroidism patients were between 18 and 65 years old and newly diagnosed, with a disease duration of less than 2 months. The study excluded patients with uncontrolled infections, other autoimmune diseases, pregnancy or lactation. Clinical symptoms, serum thyroxine and TRAb, thyroid ultrasound, and orbital computed tomography formed the basis for the diagnoses. A first-round RT-PCR of the TCR CDR3 used the HTBI primer set with the Qiagen OneStep RT-PCR kit. Most expanded thyroid clonotypes (frequency above 0.001) were also detected in blood, a finding suggesting that blood repertoires may reflect thyroid immune responses. Ophthalmopathy was separated from stable hyperthyroidism by a 13 V-J signature model, with around 90% sensitivity and approximately 81% specificity obtained in cross-validation and 80%/75% obtained in testing. During validation, the model predicted progression to ophthalmopathy a median of approximately six months ahead of onset, with more than 60% sensitivity and 72% to 85% specificity. To identify distinguishing TCR V-J signatures, a discovery cohort of about 95 patients was used, comprising 43 with Graves' ophthalmopathy and 55 to 65 with stable Graves' hyperthyroidism. Whether ophthalmopathy could be predicted prospectively was tested in an independent validation cohort made up of fewer than 20 hyperthyroidism patients plus 17 patients who later progressed to ophthalmopathy. The 75 to 100 discovery patients were randomly split 7:3 into training and test sets. In roughly six Graves' hyperthyroidism patients, the study also compared T-cell repertoires from thyroid tissue with T-cell repertoires from blood. After sampling, hyperthyroidism patients received methimazole starting at 30 mg daily, and ophthalmopathy patients received high-dose intravenous methylprednisolone. Libraries were constructed in a second round of multiplex PCR, after which size selection and purification were performed. Libraries were sequenced paired-end with 100 bp reads on an Illumina HiSeq2000. SOAPnuke was used to process the raw data, throwing out any read that contained adapters or uncalled bases, had a mean Phred below 15, or lacked an exact constant-primer or identifier match. COPE v1.2.5 was used to merge the high-quality paired reads, and each unique nucleotide sequence was defined as a clonotype. Clonotypes were aligned to IMGT TRBV, TRBD and TRBJ reference segments using MiTCR v1.1. Only V-J combinations with frequency above 0.0001, covering 99% to 99.2% of repertoires, were analysed. A TCS score was defined as the ratio of F50 (clonal expansion) to E x V (chaos), with BLOSUM62-based TCRdist applied between CDR3 peptides within each V-J. Welch's t-statistics and random forest reduced approximately 520 V-J features to roughly 13, which were used in a naive Bayes classifier (R e1071). No statistical method was used to set the sample size in advance, and investigators knew the group allocation. According to the paper, TCR Vbeta CDR3 sequencing was carried out on approximately 140 peripheral blood samples, which came from more than 40 ophthalmopathy, around 75 hyperthyroidism and approximately 17 progressor patients.

The sample here was peripheral blood mononuclear cells (PBMCs), taken at new diagnosis, from a patient treated with antithyroid drugs. The TCR originated in a man between 18 and 29 years old with Graves disease. Donor details come from another sample of the same person, matched by shared clones. The chain is encoded by TRBV20-1 joined to TRBJ2-3; 9 central bases correspond to TRBD2. CDR3 region: CSARPTSGSTDTQYF. The DNA reads as follows: TGCAGTGCTAGGCCTACTAGCGGGAGCACAGATACGCAGTATTTT.